These 2 T cell receptor beta chains originate from one sample sequenced in a study of Graves' ophthalmopathy and Graves' hyperthyroidism. Amplifying from RNA transcripts, the study obtained TCR beta CDR3 regions. HTBI-primed first-round RT-PCR preceded second-round multiplex PCR. TCRdb reprocessed the multiplex PCR reads with MiXCR, giving one entry per CDR3 protein. The table has a few hundred thousand distinct CDR3 sequences, 15% to 19% seen once; the top ten hold roughly 7%. The source material was peripheral blood. The receptor source for this set is a young woman with stable Graves' hyperthyroidism.

The V gene is TRBV29-1, the J gene TRBJ1-1; 10 positions agree with TRBD1. This CDR3 contains 13 residues. Trimming cost V 5 bases and J 3 bases; bases outside gene matches: 3. Looked up from germline, CDR1 is SQVTM and CDR2 is ANQGSEA. CDR3 sequence (DNA): TGCAGCGTTCGGACAGGGGGGTACACTGAAGCTTTCTTT. Its protein is CSVRTGGYTEAFF. The full variable domain, rest sourced from reference TRBV29-1 and TRBJ1-1, is SAVISQKPSRDICQRGTSLTIQCQVDSQVTMMFWYRQQPGQSLTLIATANQGSEATYESGFVIDKFPISRPNLTFSTLTVSNMSPEDSSIYLCSVRTGGYTEAFFGQGTRLTVV.

This clonotype was counted at least ten times. The rearrangement uses TRBV12-3 or TRBV12-4 and TRBJ1-1; 9 bases map to TRBD1. The CDR3 spans 14 residues. Germline trimming cut 11 bases from V and 2 bases from J; bases unmatched to any gene: 9. The CDR3 is CAAGQGSLNTEAFF. In DNA form, the CDR3 reads TGTGCCGCGGGACAGGGCTCTTTAAACACTGAAGCTTTCTTT.